This T cell receptor beta chain came from a study of T-cell reconstitution after alpha-beta-depleted transplantation in children. This clonotype was counted at least ten times. Preparing the TCRbeta library involved the use of unique molecular identifiers. TCRdb re-analysed the PCR reads in MiXCR, keeping a single row per CDR3 protein. The sample records over 550,000 distinct CDR3 sequences, about 10% being singletons. Germline V CDR1 and CDR2: KGHDR, SFDVKD. The V gene lost 4 bases and the J gene lost 2 bases, with 17 bases spanning the gap. The CDR3 extends over 16 amino acids. The sequenced sample was PBMCs from the stem cell graft donor, obtained from the stem cell graft. This TCR was recovered from a human donor who donated a stem cell graft to a child with acute myeloid leukemia. This chain uses TRBV24-1 with TRBJ2-7; possibly TRBD1 for D (6 bases). The CDR3 sequence: CATSDPARGTTYEQYF. CDR3 in DNA: TGTGCCACCAGTGACCCGGCGAGGGGGACGACCTACGAGCAGTACTTC.